This TCR beta chain was found in a study of molecular identifiers for immune sequencing clone quantification. The sample holds many counts of this clonotype. Its target is not known. Study-wide results and caveats: It was shown that clones above 20 RNA copies held over 97% of effector molecules, but under 1% in naive cells.

TCRdb reprocessed the PCR reads via MiXCR and lists one record per CDR3 protein. The sample lists around 86,000 distinct CDR3 sequences, 15% to 20% occurring once. Germline CDR1 is SGHRS and CDR2 is YFSETQ. The CDR3 contains 14 residues. V gave up 0 bases and J gave up 7 bases, with 11 bases separating them. The chain has TRBV5-1 and TRBJ2-1; D gene uncertain. This sequence originates from a human donor in good health. Some libraries in this study had Jurkat cell RNA spiked in. Source material: naive CD8+ T cells from blood, with Jurkat cell RNA spiked in. Subset specified: FACS-sorted CD8+CD4-CCR7+CD45RA+ naive T cells. CDR3 loop: CASSLAVLTNEQFF. For the CDR3, the DNA is TGCGCCAGCAGCTTGGCCGTACTCACAAATGAGCAGTTCTTC.